The entry below gives a single T cell receptor (beta chain) sequence along with its context. These data belong to a study of blood T cell repertoires in COVID-19. In the study overall: Material from acute and convalescent COVID-19 was sourced from the United States, Italy and Spain.

Germline V gives CDR1 LNHDA, CDR2 SQIVND (reference sequence). This CDR3 has 17 residues. Between the trimmed V and J ends, which lost 3 bases and 2 bases, there was a span of 19 bases. Original analysis: By means of reference gene primer amplification, nucleated cell counts were estimated. Only in-frame clones appear in the TCRdb table, and some are missing; sequencing was by immunoSEQ multiplex PCR. V, J and clone size derive from that table, while D and trimming were established from the DNA sequence. The repertoire has roughly 120,000 clones, 90% of them found once; the top ten carry 3.5% to 4.5%.

The chain links TRBV19 to TRBJ1-2, with a possible D match to TRBD1 (6 bases). What was sequenced was peripheral blood. This receptor was obtained from a woman aged 55 to 70 with COVID-19, enrolled during active disease. CDR3 coding DNA: TGTGCCAGTAGTATTGTGGCAGGGGAGTATAGCAACTATGGCTACACCTTC. Encoded protein: CASSIVAGEYSNYGYTF.